This T cell receptor beta chain appears in the sequencing data of a study of Ad26.COV2.S vaccination and SARS-CoV-2 variants. Sample treatment: 19 received Ad26.COV2.S at low or high dose, single or two shots; about 5 received placebo; per-sample allocation not given. Collection of samples fell on day 63 after the first vaccine or placebo injection. V shed 6 bases and J shed 1 base, with 21 bases lying between them. Germline V gene data show CDR1 as SEHNR and CDR2 as FQNEAQ (reference sequence). The CDR3 runs to 17 residues. Only in-frame clones appear in the TCRdb table, and some are missing; sequencing was by immunoSEQ multiplex PCR. The sample holds roughly 400,000 clones, 80% to 95% seen once.

This TCR derives from a person aged 18-65 years who received the Ad26.COV2.S COVID-19 vaccine or a placebo. V gene TRBV7-9 combines with J gene TRBJ1-1; D possibly corresponds to TRBD1 (6 bases). The sequencing here drew on peripheral blood, taken in a trial of Ad26.COV2.S vaccine versus placebo. CDR3 amino acids: CASRFRDGTPTNTEAFF. CDR3 bases: TGTGCCAGCAGGTTCCGCGACGGGACACCAACGAACACTGAAGCTTTCTTT.